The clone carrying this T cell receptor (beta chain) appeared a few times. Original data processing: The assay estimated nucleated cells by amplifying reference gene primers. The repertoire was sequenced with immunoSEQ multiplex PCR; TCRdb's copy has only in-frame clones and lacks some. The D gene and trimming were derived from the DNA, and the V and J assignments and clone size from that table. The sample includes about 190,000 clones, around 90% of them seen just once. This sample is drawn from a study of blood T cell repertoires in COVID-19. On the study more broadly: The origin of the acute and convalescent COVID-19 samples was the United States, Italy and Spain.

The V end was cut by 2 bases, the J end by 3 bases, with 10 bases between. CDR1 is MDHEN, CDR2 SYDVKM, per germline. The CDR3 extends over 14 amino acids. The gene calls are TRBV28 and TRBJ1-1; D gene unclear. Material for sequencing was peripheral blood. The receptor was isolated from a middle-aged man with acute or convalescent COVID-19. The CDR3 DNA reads TGTGCCAGCAGTTTAGTGGGCAGACACACTGAAGCTTTCTTT. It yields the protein CASSLVGRHTEAFF.